The 26 T cell receptor beta chains reported below all come from one sample, sequenced in a study of T cell repertoires in cytomegalovirus infection. From the reads, TCRdb called clonotypes with MiXCR, one entry per CDR3 protein. Here the sample spans some 240,000 distinct CDR3 sequences, about 15% being singletons. Sequencing was performed on CD8+ T cells from PBMCs. The receptors were gathered from a human donor in good health (CMV status not recorded). Some clones in this sample may be carry-over from other donors' samples.

The rearrangement uses TRBV10-2 and TRBJ1-1, with D possibly matching TRBD1 (5 bases). CDR3 length equals 16 residues. Germline CDR1 WSHSY, CDR2 SAAADI. Trimming left V 8 bases short and J 4 bases short, with 23 bases between. In nucleotides, the CDR3 is TGCGCCAGCGTGACAGCGTATCTCCACCGTGGCACTGAAGCTTTCTTT. This encodes CASVTAYLHRGTEAFF.

This chain's CDR3 is CASSLAEGRVGIGELFF. CDR3 in DNA: TGTGCCAGCAGCTTGGCCGAGGGCAGGGTCGGAATCGGGGAGCTGTTTTTT. V is TRBV5-6 and J is TRBJ2-2; perhaps D is TRBD1 or TRBD2 (5 bases each). The CDR3 loop spans 17 amino acids. Germline V CDR1 and CDR2: SGHDT, YYEEEE. V lost 0 bases to trimming and J lost 7 bases, with 19 bases between them. The variable domain in full, completed from reference TRBV5-6 and TRBJ2-2, reads DAGVTQSPTHLIKTRGQQVTLRCSPKSGHDTVSWYQQALGQGPQFIFQYYEEEERQRGNFPDRFSGHQFPNYSSELNVNALLLGDSALYLCASSLAEGRVGIGELFFGEGSRLTVL.

The chain links TRBV29-1 to TRBJ2-1, with 7 bases fitting TRBD2. This CDR3 comprises 18 residues. V trimming: 0 bases; J trimming: 1 base; junction bases outside the gene matches: 12. The germline V gene encodes CDR1 SQVTM and CDR2 ANQGSEA. The CDR3 sequence is CSVEDLPGGGISYNEQFF. The CDR3 DNA is TGCAGCGTTGAAGACCTCCCGGGCGGGGGTATATCCTACAATGAGCAGTTCTTC.

V usage is TRBV6-6 and J usage is TRBJ2-3; D gene ambiguous. V gave up 7 bases and J gave up 4 bases, with 18 bases separating them. The CDR3 runs 15 residues. Germline lookup yields CDR1 MNHNY and CDR2 SVGAGI (reference sequence). Here the CDR3 reads CASMGNPTRPDTQYF. The DNA of the CDR3 is TGTGCCAGCATGGGGAACCCGACAAGGCCAGATACGCAGTATTTT.

The V and J genes are TRBV7-9 and TRBJ1-2; 7 bases line up with TRBD1. V trimming: 4 bases; J trimming: 3 bases; junction bases outside the gene matches: 5. The CDR3 contains 14 residues. Germline CDR1 reads SEHNR; CDR2 reads FQNEAQ (reference sequence). Here the CDR3 DNA reads TGTGCCAGCAGCTCCCGGGACAGAGACTATGGCTACACCTTC. Its translation is CASSSRDRDYGYTF.

This clonotype was detected ten times or more. This sequence joins TRBV7-8 and TRBJ1-5; 7 nucleotides line up with TRBD1. The CDR3 consists of 13 residues. Trimming removed 5 bases from V and 4 bases from J; junction bases left unmatched: 2. Germline V gene lookup returns CDR1 SGHVS and CDR2 FQNEAQ. CDR3 DNA: TGTGCCAGCAGCACGGGACAGAATCAGCCCCAGCATTTT. Its protein product is CASSTGQNQPQHF.

This clonotype was counted at least ten times. CDR3: CASSPPGRDLQFF. As DNA, the CDR3 is TGTGCCAGCAGCCCCCCCGGCCGGGACCTTCAGTTCTTC. The chain is built from TRBV7-2 and TRBJ2-1; D may match TRBD1 or TRBD2 (5 bases each). Between the trimmed V and J ends, which lost 5 bases and 13 bases, there was a span of 18 bases. The CDR3 sequence is 13 residues long. Germline CDR1 SGHTA, CDR2 FQGNSA. Full variable domain (outside the CDR3, taken from reference TRBV7-2 and TRBJ2-1): GAGVSQSPSNKVTEKGKDVELRCDPISGHTALYWYRQSLGQGLEFLIYFQGNSAPDKSGLPSDRFSAERTGGSVSTLTIQRTQQEDSAVYLCASSPPGRDLQFFGPGTRLTVL.

J is TRBJ2-6 and V is TRBV2, with D hard to call. Germline V CDR1 and CDR2: SNHLY, FYNNEI. Trimming left V 6 bases short and J 1 base short, with 13 bases between. CDR3 size: 16 residues. CDR3 DNA sequence: TGTGCCAGCAGGCACCTCCTCGGTTCTGGGGCCAACGTCCTGACTTTC. Protein product: CASRHLLGSGANVLTF.

This clonotype was seen only a few times. V gene TRBV20-1 combines with J gene TRBJ2-2; TRBD1 agrees at 7 bases. The CDR3 consists of 12 residues. CDR1 and CDR2 from the germline V gene are DFQATT and SNEGSKA (reference sequence). Trimming cost V 5 bases and J 6 bases; bases outside gene matches: 3. CDR3 coding DNA: TGCAGTGCTCCAGGGGGTTCCGGGGAGCTGTTTTTT. Its protein product is CSAPGGSGELFF.

This clonotype was observed a handful of times. The chain couples TRBV28 to TRBJ1-6; 8 nucleotides agree with TRBD1. V dropped 5 bases and J dropped 8; count of bases not matched to a gene: 5. The CDR3 runs 14 residues. Germline V gives CDR1 MDHEN, CDR2 SYDVKM. CDR3 in DNA: TGTGCCAGCAGTCATGGACAGGGATATTCACCCCTCCACTTT. It yields the protein CASSHGQGYSPLHF.

This clonotype was seen only a few times. The chain uses TRBV9 and TRBJ2-7, with 9 bases identical to TRBD1. V shed 7 bases, J shed 6 bases, and the junction held 8 bases outside the gene matches. From germline, CDR1 is SGDLS and CDR2 YYNGEE. The CDR3 is 13 amino acids. The CDR3 reads CASGGTGLSEQYF. The DNA of the CDR3 is TGTGCCAGCGGGGGGACAGGGCTTAGCGAGCAGTACTTC.

This clonotype has a count of ten or more. The chain uses TRBV7-8 and TRBJ2-4; TRBD1 matches at 7 bases. Trimming removed 5 bases from V and 0 bases from J; junction bases left unmatched: 4. The CDR3 covers 15 residues. Germline assignment: CDR1 SGHVS and CDR2 FQNEAQ. The CDR3 DNA reads as TGTGCCAGCAGCCCAGACAGGGTAGCCAAAAACATTCAGTACTTC. As protein: CASSPDRVAKNIQYF.

This clonotype was recorded a few times. The chain recombines TRBV20-1 with TRBJ2-7; 7 bases agree with TRBD1. Trimming cost V 3 bases and J 0 bases; bases outside gene matches: 5. The CDR3 runs 14 residues. Germline V gene data show CDR1 as DFQATT and CDR2 as SNEGSKA (reference sequence). This chain's CDR3 is CSARDRQSSYEQYF. CDR3 bases: TGCAGTGCTAGGGACAGGCAGAGCTCCTACGAGCAGTACTTC.

The CDR3 spells CSARGTLTDTQYF. The CDR3, as DNA: TGCAGTGCTAGAGGGACCCTCACAGATACGCAGTATTTT. The chain joins TRBV20-1 to TRBJ2-3; D call uncertain. Germline V CDR1 and CDR2: DFQATT, SNEGSKA (reference sequence). CDR3 size: 13 residues. Trimming took off 1 base at V and 2 bases at J, with 7 bases between the two ends.

V usage is TRBV4-3 and J usage is TRBJ2-2; D not certain. Trimming removed 0 bases at V and 5 bases at J, with 13 bases between. Germline values: CDR1 LGHNA, CDR2 YSLEER. This CDR3 comprises 16 residues. The DNA for the CDR3 is TGCGCCAGCAGCCAAGAAAGATTGATTTCGACCGGGGAGCTGTTTTTT. This sequence encodes CASSQERLISTGELFF.

The CDR3 nucleotides are TGTGCCAGCAGCGCTAGCGGGGGGGGCACAGATACGCAGTATTTT. This gives the protein CASSASGGGTDTQYF. The V gene is TRBV7-3, the J gene TRBJ2-3; TRBD2 matches at 12 bases. Germline V lookup: CDR1 SGHTA, CDR2 FQGTGA. Trimming at V came to 5 bases and at J to 1 base, leaving 1 base not matched to a gene. The CDR3 spans 15 residues. Full variable domain (rest looked up from reference TRBV7-3 and TRBJ2-3): GAGVSQTPSNKVTEKGKYVELRCDPISGHTALYWYRQSLGQGPEFLIYFQGTGAADDSGLPNDRFFAVRPEGSVSTLKIQRTERGDSAVYLCASSASGGGTDTQYFGPGTRLTVL.

This clonotype was counted at least ten times. The chain employs TRBV5-4 and TRBJ2-1; TRBD2 is a possible D gene (5 bases). Trimming removed 3 bases at V and 4 bases at J, with 14 bases between. The CDR3 runs 15 residues. Germline V gives CDR1 SGHNT, CDR2 YYREEE (reference sequence). Here the CDR3 reads CASSSEASAYNEQFF. In nucleotides, the CDR3 is TGTGCCAGCAGCTCGGAGGCTAGTGCATACAATGAGCAGTTCTTC.

The V gene is TRBV7-9, the J gene TRBJ2-7; D unresolved. Germline values: CDR1 SEHNR, CDR2 FQNEAQ (reference sequence). The length of the CDR3 is 15 residues. Between the trimmed V and J ends, which lost 4 bases and 3 bases, there was a span of 16 bases. The CDR3 DNA reads TGTGCCAGCAGCTCACCGGGCCCTAGGAGCTACGAGCAGTACTTC. Amino acid sequence: CASSSPGPRSYEQYF.

A remark on this clonotype: It may be a read error: a sequence one base away is much more abundant. This chain connects TRBV7-9 to TRBJ2-1; tentatively, D is TRBD2 (7 bases). Germline CDR1 SEHNR, CDR2 FQNEAQ (reference sequence). The CDR3 totals 12 residues. The V end was cut by 4 bases, the J end by 9 bases, with 10 bases between. The CDR3 loop reads CASSSGGLEQFF. The DNA for the CDR3 is TGTGCCAGCAGCTCCGGGGGGCTTGAGCAGTTCTTC.

V and J are TRBV4-1 and TRBJ2-7; D remains ambiguous. Germline V gene sequence: CDR1 MGHRA, CDR2 YSYEKL. The CDR3 contains 14 residues. V was clipped by 1 base and J by 2 bases, with 9 bases between them. CDR3 loop: CASSQVRDAYEQYF. The CDR3 DNA is TGCGCCAGCAGCCAAGTTAGAGATGCCTACGAGCAGTACTTC.

The sample holds a few counts of this clonotype. J is TRBJ2-7 and V is TRBV28; 10 bases fit TRBD1. V was clipped by 6 bases and J by 2 bases; unmatched bases: 7. The CDR3 covers 15 residues. CDR1 is MDHEN and CDR2 is SYDVKM in the germline V gene. CDR3 amino acids: CASSPGTGDPYEQYF. In DNA form, the CDR3 reads TGTGCCAGCAGCCCCGGGACAGGGGACCCCTACGAGCAGTACTTC.

The V and J genes are TRBV28 and TRBJ1-1; no clear D gene. Germline assignment: CDR1 MDHEN and CDR2 SYDVKM. The CDR3 covers 15 residues. The V and J ends lost 4 bases and 0 bases respectively, with 12 bases between them. DNA of the CDR3: TGTGCCAGCAGTTCCCCCTTGGGGTTGAACACTGAAGCTTTCTTT. Translation gives CASSSPLGLNTEAFF. Drawing the rest from reference TRBV28 and TRBJ1-1, the complete variable domain is DVKVTQSSRYLVKRTGEKVFLECVQDMDHENMFWYRQDPGLGLRLIYFSYDVKMKEKGDIPEGYSVSREKKERFSLILESASTNQTSMYLCASSSPLGLNTEAFFGQGTRLTVV.

A remark on this clonotype: A read error is possible here, since a much larger clone lies one base away. V usage is TRBV7-9 and J usage is TRBJ1-2, with D maybe TRBD1 (5 bases). CDR1 and CDR2 (germline): SEHNR, FQNEAQ (reference sequence). The length of the CDR3 is 13 residues. The ends were cut back, 7 bases at V and 8 bases at J, with 17 bases in the middle. The CDR3 coding sequence is TGTGCCAGCACTCCTTACGGGGCGTGGGGCTACACCTTC. It is translated as CASTPYGAWGYTF.

The chain combines TRBV29-1 with TRBJ2-7; D is uncertain. Germline CDR1 SQVTM, CDR2 ANQGSEA. Trimming pared 4 bases from V and 0 bases from J, leaving 7 bases between. This CDR3 has 12 residues. CDR3 sequence (DNA): TGCAGCGTTGGTGAGAGCTCCTACGAGCAGTACTTC. It codes for CSVGESSYEQYF.

This clonotype occurred many times. The rearrangement links TRBV7-2 to TRBJ1-3; D is unclear. The CDR3 contains 16 residues. The V gene's germline CDR1 is SGHTA and CDR2 FQGNSA. Deletions cut 1 base from V and 1 base from J, with 11 bases between. CDR3 DNA sequence: TGTGCCAGCAGCTTAGATCCGCCGGGGTCTGGAAACACCATATATTTT. Translating gives CASSLDPPGSGNTIYF.

This clonotype has just one count. The chain uses TRBV5-4 and TRBJ2-3, with TRBD1 matching 11 bases. This CDR3 has 16 amino acids. CDR1 and CDR2 from the germline V gene are SGHNT and YYREEE (reference sequence). After removal of 4 bases from V and 1 base from J, the junction contained 5 bases not matched to a gene. The CDR3 region is CASSGRTGGGTDTQYF. Here the CDR3 DNA reads TGTGCCAGCAGCGGGAGGACAGGGGGCGGCACAGATACGCAGTATTTT.